The next 20 T cell receptor beta chains were all read from a single sample in a study of T cell responses to AZD1222 COVID-19 vaccine. The table came from immunoSEQ multiplex PCR; TCRdb's copy has only in-frame clones and leaves some out. Of roughly 120,000 clones detected, roughly 90% appear once; the ten largest clones hold more than 7%. This sample comprised peripheral blood, obtained 28 days after the second AZD1222 dose. These receptors came from an adult who received the AZD1222 COVID-19 vaccine.

V gene TRBV5-1 combines with J gene TRBJ1-4, with D tentatively TRBD1 (5 bases). This CDR3 is 14 amino acids long. V dropped 1 base and J dropped 3 bases, with 7 bases sitting between them. The V gene's germline CDR1 is SGHRS and CDR2 YFSETQ. The CDR3 coding sequence is TGCGCCAGCAGCTTGATGGGGGCTAATGAAAAACTGTTTTTT. It is translated as CASSLMGANEKLFF.

This clone was picked up one time. CDR3: CASSLGQGIEKLFF. In DNA, the CDR3 is TGCGCCAGCAGCTTGGGGCAGGGGATTGAAAAACTGTTTTTT. V usage is TRBV5-1 and J usage is TRBJ1-4; D perhaps matches TRBD1 (6 bases). This CDR3 region has 14 residues. Germline CDR1 and CDR2: SGHRS and YFSETQ. The ends were cut back, 0 bases at V and 7 bases at J, with 10 bases in the middle.

This rearrangement joins TRBV28 to TRBJ1-3; TRBD1 is a possible D gene (6 bases). CDR3 length: 16 residues. The V gene's germline CDR1 is MDHEN and CDR2 SYDVKM. The ends were cut back, 6 bases at V and 0 bases at J, with 15 bases in the middle. The CDR3 region has the DNA TGTGCCAGCAGCCGATCGGACAGACGCTCTGGAAACACCATATATTTT. It is translated as CASSRSDRRSGNTIYF.

The V gene is TRBV3-1 (or the pseudogene TRBV3-2), the J gene TRBJ1-1; perhaps TRBD1 as D (5 bases). CDR1 and CDR2 from the germline V gene are LGHDT and YNNKEL (reference sequence). The CDR3 runs to 14 residues. Trimming shortened V by 3 bases and J by 2 bases, and 10 bases separated the two germline ends. DNA for the CDR3: TGTGCCAGCAGCCACATGACAGCTAACACTGAAGCTTTCTTT. Translated, it gives CASSHMTANTEAFF.

V is TRBV5-4 and J is TRBJ2-2, with no clear D. Germline CDR1 and CDR2: SGHNT and YYREEE (reference sequence). Trimming left V 4 bases short and J 6 bases short, with 13 bases between. CDR3 size: 14 residues. CDR3 sequence reads: CASSLPRAPGELFF. CDR3 in DNA: TGTGCCAGCAGCCTGCCTCGTGCGCCCGGGGAGCTGTTTTTT.

The chain has TRBV5-1 and TRBJ1-5; D is unresolved. Germline CDR1 SGHRS, CDR2 YFSETQ. The CDR3 is 14 amino acids. Trimming took 0 bases from V and 7 from J, leaving 11 bases between them. The CDR3 DNA reads TGCGCCAGCAGCTTGGCCAAGGGAGGGCAGCCCCAGCATTTT. It encodes CASSLAKGGQPQHF. Filled out from reference TRBV5-1 and TRBJ1-5, the complete variable domain reads KAGVTQTPRYLIKTRGQQVTLSCSPISGHRSVSWYQQTPGQGLQFLFEYFSETQRNKGNFPGRFSGRQFSNSRSEMNVSTLELGDSALYLCASSLAKGGQPQHFGDGTRLSIL.

This clone came up a few times. The genes are TRBV24-1 and TRBJ2-1, with 7 bases fitting TRBD2. The CDR3 length is 17 residues. The V gene end was trimmed by 4 bases and the J gene end by 1 base; junction bases not matched to a gene: 9. Germline V gene data show CDR1 as KGHDR and CDR2 as SFDVKD. CDR3: CATSDPSGTTSYNEQFF. CDR3 DNA sequence: TGTGCCACCAGTGACCCTAGCGGTACCACATCCTACAATGAGCAGTTCTTC.

The chain has TRBV4-1 and TRBJ1-1; D is perhaps TRBD1 (5 bases). The CDR3 is 14 amino acids. Germline loops: CDR1 MGHRA, CDR2 YSYEKL. With 3 bases removed from V and 4 bases from J, the gap between germline ends came to 12 bases. DNA for the CDR3: TGCGCCAGCAGCCATAAGGACACCTTCACTGAAGCTTTCTTT. Amino acid sequence: CASSHKDTFTEAFF.

J is TRBJ1-2 and V is TRBV4-2; tentatively, D is TRBD1 (5 bases). V was cut by 2 bases and J by 0 bases, with 10 bases left in between. Per germline, CDR1 LGHNA and CDR2 YNFKEQ. The CDR3 spans 15 residues. The CDR3 loop reads CASSQWGGTNYGYTF. CDR3 in DNA: TGTGCCAGCAGCCAATGGGGGGGGACTAACTATGGCTACACCTTC.

This chain uses TRBV3-1 (or the pseudogene TRBV3-2) with TRBJ2-2; no reliable D call. V dropped 1 base and J dropped 8 bases, with 5 bases sitting between them. This CDR3 has 12 residues. Looked up from germline, CDR1 is LGHDT and CDR2 is YNNKEL (reference sequence). The CDR3 here is CASSQVGGELFF. CDR3 DNA: TGTGCCAGCAGCCAAGTCGGAGGGGAGCTGTTTTTT.

This clone was found a few times. The gene calls are TRBV3-1 (or the pseudogene TRBV3-2) and TRBJ2-3; the D gene could be TRBD1 or TRBD2 (5 bases each). This CDR3 spans 15 amino acids. V shed 1 base and J shed 0 bases, with 8 bases lying between them. Germline lookup yields CDR1 LGHDT and CDR2 YNNKEL (reference sequence). CDR3 sequence (DNA): TGTGCCAGCAGCCAAGGGGACGCCAGCACAGATACGCAGTATTTT. Protein product: CASSQGDASTDTQYF.

The CDR3 reads CASSLIGELYNEQFF. In nucleotides, the CDR3 is TGTGCCAGCAGTCTCATCGGAGAACTTTACAATGAGCAGTTCTTC. The chain has TRBV21-1 and TRBJ2-1; the table's D call TRBD2 went unverified against the DNA. TRBV21-1 is a known pseudogene. The CDR3 sequence is 15 residues long.

The gene calls are TRBV27 and TRBJ2-7, with TRBD2 identical over 9 bases. Germline assignment: CDR1 MNHEY and CDR2 SMNVEV (reference sequence). CDR3 length: 17 residues. The junction had 15 bases not matched to a gene; V was cut back by 5 bases and J by 4 bases. In DNA form, the CDR3 reads TGTGCCAGCAGTCTTACGGGACCGGGCGGGAGGGCGTACGAGCAGTACTTC. It specifies CASSLTGPGGRAYEQYF.

This clone was counted a single time. The chain links TRBV27 to TRBJ2-1; 8 nucleotides align to TRBD1. Germline CDR1 is MNHEY and CDR2 is SMNVEV (reference sequence). The V segment lost 6 bases and the J segment 7 bases; nucleotides outside the gene matches: 8. CDR3 length: 14 amino acids. CDR3 residues: CASRTGQGPNEQFF. The CDR3 DNA follows: TGTGCCAGCAGAACAGGACAGGGTCCAAATGAGCAGTTCTTC.

The chain links TRBV28 to TRBJ1-1, with D uncertain. The V gene lost 1 base and the J gene lost 4 bases, with 4 bases spanning the gap. Germline V gene data show CDR1 as MDHEN and CDR2 as SYDVKM. CDR3 length: 12 amino acids. The chain's CDR3 is CASSLYVTEAFF. Here the CDR3 DNA reads TGTGCCAGCAGTTTATATGTCACTGAAGCTTTCTTT.

This chain joins TRBV5-6 and TRBJ2-4; possibly TRBD1 for D (6 bases). This CDR3 is 17 amino acids long. V shed 2 bases and J shed 2 bases, with 17 bases lying between them. Germline V gene lookup returns CDR1 SGHDT and CDR2 YYEEEE. CDR3 region: CASSFWIDRLTKNIQYF. For the CDR3, the DNA is TGTGCCAGCAGCTTCTGGATTGACAGGTTGACCAAAAACATTCAGTACTTC.

The chain carries TRBV19 and TRBJ1-2, with D maybe TRBD1 (5 bases). Trimming stripped 5 bases from V and 2 bases from J, with 15 bases between. Germline V gives CDR1 LNHDA, CDR2 SQIVND (reference sequence). This CDR3 region has 15 residues. The CDR3 DNA sequence: TGTGCCAGTAGTCCCAGTGGGACGGGGAACTATGGCTACACCTTC. Translating gives CASSPSGTGNYGYTF.

The chain uses TRBV28 and TRBJ2-2, with D possibly being TRBD2 (6 bases). Germline V gives CDR1 MDHEN, CDR2 SYDVKM. Trimming cost V 5 bases and J 0 bases, with 19 bases left between them. The CDR3 totals 18 residues. CDR3 region: CASSGAGRGTANTGELFF. For the CDR3, the DNA is TGTGCCAGCAGTGGCGCCGGGAGAGGGACGGCGAACACCGGGGAGCTGTTTTTT.

J is TRBJ1-1 and V is TRBV18; no definite D call. V was cut by 2 bases and J by 2 bases, with 12 bases left in between. The CDR3 totals 15 residues. Per germline, CDR1 KGHSH and CDR2 LQKENI. The CDR3, as DNA: TGTGCCAGCTCACCAGCCCCAATAACTAACACTGAAGCTTTCTTT. This gives the protein CASSPAPITNTEAFF.

This clone was picked up a small number of times. The rearrangement uses TRBV2 and TRBJ1-5; D call uncertain. Trimming took 2 bases from V and 0 from J, leaving 5 bases between them. Germline V gene sequence: CDR1 SNHLY, CDR2 FYNNEI. This CDR3 region has 14 residues. This CDR3 reads CASSERVSNQPQHF. The CDR3 DNA follows: TGTGCCAGCAGTGAAAGGGTTAGCAATCAGCCCCAGCATTTT.